This T cell receptor (beta chain) was identified in a study of glioma-infiltrating T cells (dated by TCRdb to the mid-2010s). Looking at the study overall: The study sequenced TCR alpha- and beta-chain repertoires from glioma tissue, from non-neoplastic brain tissue and from matched peripheral blood mononuclear cells. To gauge divergence between tissue and blood T-cell populations, every tissue-infiltrating repertoire was compared against the peripheral blood repertoire from the same patient. The paired cohort comprised three low-grade glioma patients, several primary glioblastoma patients and three non-glioma patients contributing non-neoplastic brain tissue.

A few counts support this clonotype. Its cognate antigen has yet to be identified. There are no base qualities to consult, and no much larger clone falls within one base. Summary of the overall study and its limitations: VJ-independent divergence between tissue and blood was lower than expected in non-neoplastic patients but higher than expected in all gliomas, particularly low-grade gliomas. Small numbers underpinned the group comparisons: about eight glioblastoma patients, three low-grade glioma patients and three non-neoplastic patients. Only a very small number of CDR3 sequences turned up in both tissue and blood, a result put down to high CDR3 diversity combined with limited sampling.

V is trimmed back by 6 bases and J by 0 bases, and the junction contains 6 bases that no gene match accounts for. The CDR3 runs 16 residues from the cysteine to the phenylalanine. Only CDR3 DNA is held: 48 bases, read in frame from base 1. CDR1 and CDR2, looked up from the germline V gene (reference sequence), are LGHDT and YNNKEL. TCR alpha and beta CDR3 regions were amplified with the iRepertoire nested amplicon-rescue multiplex PCR (arm-PCR) platform from RNA. The input for one-step reverse transcription and amplification was roughly 100-450 ng of either tissue mRNA or PBMC total RNA. Following bead purification, Illumina adapters were added through a secondary multiplex PCR, and the libraries were then gel-purified between 200 and 400 bp. The libraries contained internal 6-nucleotide barcodes that were used for demultiplexing. Sequencing of libraries was performed on an Illumina MiSeq with 2x220 or 2x250 nucleotide paired-end reads. The authors' analysis ran thus. FLASH 1.2.11 was used to merge paired reads, and BWA-MEM then aligned the reads to the GRCh37 human genome before TRA and TRB reads were extracted. V and J assignment used an IMGT-derived reference of cassette sequences and CDR3 motifs that included pseudogenes. Reads were translated in three frames, and productive CDR3s were defined as those with a C...FGXG motif and no stop codons. Unique combinations of V-J cassette pair and CDR3 amino acid sequence were defined as clonotypes. Filtering of reads was based on Hamming distance, with the threshold set by the sequence error rate of each sample in mapped regions. TCRdb reprocessing: public reads trimmed at Q25 with fastp, clones called with MiXCR, in-frame beta chains kept. Records with the same CDR3 protein are collapsed into one entry carrying the most frequent genes and DNA. These V and J calls are TCRdb output, not the study's own analysis. The sample profile shows tens of thousands of distinct CDR3 sequences; about 25% of them were found once. The ten largest clones represent approximately 6.7% of the sample.

In this chain, TRBV3-1 is recombined with TRBJ2-1, and TRBD2 aligns with 9 junction nucleotides. Sequences were obtained from glioma tissue, nonneoplastic brain tissue, or PBMCs (not recorded which). This clonotype was sampled from a human donor with low-grade glioma or glioblastoma, undergoing nonglioma brain surgery, or in good health (not recorded which). The CDR3 loop reads CASSPSGARSYNEQFF. The nucleotide sequence is given as TGTGCCAGCAGTCCTAGCGGGGCCCGCTCCTACAATGAGCAGTTCTTC.